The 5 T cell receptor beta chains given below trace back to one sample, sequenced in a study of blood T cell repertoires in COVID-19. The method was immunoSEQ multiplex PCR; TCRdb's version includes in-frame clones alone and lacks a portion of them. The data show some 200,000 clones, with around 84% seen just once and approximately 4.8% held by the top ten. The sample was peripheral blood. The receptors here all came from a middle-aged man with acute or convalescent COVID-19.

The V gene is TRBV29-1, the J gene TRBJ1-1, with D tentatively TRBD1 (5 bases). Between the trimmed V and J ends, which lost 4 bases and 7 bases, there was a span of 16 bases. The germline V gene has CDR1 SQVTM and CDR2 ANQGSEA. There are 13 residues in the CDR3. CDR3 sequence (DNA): TGCAGCGTTGCTTTGGGTCAGGGATTTGAAGCTTTCTTT. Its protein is CSVALGQGFEAFF.

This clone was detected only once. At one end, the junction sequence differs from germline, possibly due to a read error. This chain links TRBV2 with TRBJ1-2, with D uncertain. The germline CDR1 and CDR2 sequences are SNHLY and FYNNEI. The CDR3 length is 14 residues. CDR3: CASSESLGFGRKSF. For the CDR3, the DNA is TGTGCCAGCAGTGAATCTTTAGGGTTTGGGAGGAAGTCCTTC.

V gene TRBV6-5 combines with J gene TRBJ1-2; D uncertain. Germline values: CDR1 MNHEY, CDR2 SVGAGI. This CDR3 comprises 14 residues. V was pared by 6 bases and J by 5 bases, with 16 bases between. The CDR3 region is CASRFRDSPYGYTF. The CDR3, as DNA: TGTGCCAGCAGATTCCGGGATTCACCTTATGGCTACACCTTC.

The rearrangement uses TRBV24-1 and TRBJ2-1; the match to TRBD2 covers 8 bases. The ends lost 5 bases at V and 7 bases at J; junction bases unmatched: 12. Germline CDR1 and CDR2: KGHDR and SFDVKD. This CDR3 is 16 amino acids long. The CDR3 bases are TGTGCCACCAGTGCCATTGAGGCGGGGGGAAAAAATGAGCAGTTCTTC. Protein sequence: CATSAIEAGGKNEQFF.

The CDR3 protein is CASSYYGGLADTDTQYF. In DNA, the CDR3 is TGTGCCAGCAGTTACTACGGGGGGCTAGCCGACACAGATACGCAGTATTTT. The chain is built from TRBV6-2 or TRBV6-3 and TRBJ2-3; D may be TRBD2 (7 bases). Germline V gives CDR1 MNHEY, CDR2 SVGEGT. The ends were cut back, 1 base at V and 2 bases at J, with 16 bases in the middle. This CDR3 has 17 residues.